The rows below give T cell receptor beta chains drawn from one sample of a study of blood T cell repertoires in COVID-19. Assay used: immunoSEQ multiplex PCR; TCRdb lists only in-frame clones, some missing. The sample shows approximately 230,000 clones, around 88% of them seen only once. Sequenced material: peripheral blood. Source of these receptors: a woman aged 25-40 years with COVID-19, enrolled during active disease. Each CDR3 is given with its conserved first and last residue. The D gene is left open where the match is weak. Only part of the rows carry a size: once, few, many, or a class if the clone is expanded.

d_gene: NA; abundance: NA; v_gene: TRBV5-1; j_gene: TRBJ2-1; CDR3aa: CASSLESQIEQFF; CDR3nt: TGCGCCAGCAGCTTGGAATCCCAGATTGAGCAGTTCTTC
d_gene: TRBD2; abundance: few; v_gene: TRBV11-2; j_gene: TRBJ2-7; CDR3aa: CASSASSGGLSYEQYF; CDR3nt: TGTGCCAGCAGCGCCTCTAGCGGGGGGCTGTCCTACGAGCAGTACTTC
d_gene: NA; abundance: NA; v_gene: TRBV5-1; j_gene: TRBJ1-2; CDR3aa: CASSLDGREDGYTF; CDR3nt: TGCGCCAGCAGCTTGGACGGCAGGGAGGATGGCTACACCTTC
d_gene: NA; abundance: NA; v_gene: TRBV3-1/TRBV3-2; j_gene: TRBJ1-1; CDR3aa: CASSRTAVNTEAFF; CDR3nt: TGTGCCAGCAGCCGGACAGCAGTGAACACTGAAGCTTTCTTT
d_gene: NA; abundance: NA; v_gene: TRBV4-3; j_gene: TRBJ1-3; CDR3aa: CASSRLAGTSLDTIYF; CDR3nt: TGCGCCAGCAGCAGACTTGCCGGGACATCCCTTGACACCATATATTTT
d_gene: NA; abundance: NA; v_gene: TRBV15; j_gene: TRBJ1-5; CDR3aa: CATSRDLSEQPQHF; CDR3nt: TGTGCCACCAGCAGAGATTTAAGTGAGCAGCCCCAGCATTTT
d_gene: NA; abundance: NA; v_gene: TRBV14; j_gene: TRBJ2-3; CDR3aa: CASSPRVGGGPPPTDTQYF; CDR3nt: TGTGCCAGCAGCCCACGGGTGGGGGGGGGCCCGCCACCCACAGATACGCAGTATTTT
d_gene: NA; abundance: NA; v_gene: TRBV18; j_gene: TRBJ2-3; CDR3aa: CASSLMQSSTDTQYF; CDR3nt: TGTGCCAGCTCACTTATGCAGTCTAGCACAGATACGCAGTATTTT
d_gene: NA; abundance: NA; v_gene: TRBV27; j_gene: TRBJ2-1; CDR3aa: CASGSIAYNSYNEQFF; CDR3nt: TGTGCCAGCGGGTCGATAGCGTACAACTCCTACAATGAGCAGTTCTTC
d_gene: NA; abundance: NA; v_gene: TRBV18; j_gene: TRBJ2-3; CDR3aa: CASSPGSRDTQYF; CDR3nt: TGTGCCAGCTCTCCCGGGAGCAGAGATACGCAGTATTTT
d_gene: TRBD1; abundance: NA; v_gene: TRBV6-8; j_gene: TRBJ2-3; CDR3aa: CASIPAGDRGQGTQYF; CDR3nt: TGTGCCAGCATTCCGGCAGGGGACAGGGGGCAAGGTACGCAGTATTTT
d_gene: TRBD1; abundance: NA; v_gene: TRBV5-6; j_gene: TRBJ1-1; CDR3aa: CASSSLGTVANTEAFF; CDR3nt: TGTGCCAGCAGCTCCTTGGGGACAGTCGCGAACACTGAAGCTTTCTTT
d_gene: NA; abundance: NA; v_gene: TRBV18; j_gene: TRBJ1-1; CDR3aa: CASSPPGGVNTEAFF; CDR3nt: TGTGCCAGCTCACCACCGGGCGGGGTGAACACTGAAGCTTTCTTT
d_gene: NA; abundance: NA; v_gene: TRBV6-5; j_gene: TRBJ1-2; CDR3aa: CASSYSQGYGYTF; CDR3nt: TGTGCCAGCAGTTACTCACAGGGCTATGGCTACACCTTC
d_gene: TRBD1; abundance: NA; v_gene: TRBV7-8; j_gene: TRBJ1-1; CDR3aa: CASSYSTGGAVEAFF; CDR3nt: TGTGCCAGCAGCTACAGTACAGGGGGCGCGGTTGAAGCTTTCTTT
d_gene: TRBD1; abundance: NA; v_gene: TRBV6-2/TRBV6-3; j_gene: TRBJ2-5; CDR3aa: CASSQGTGFQETQYF; CDR3nt: TGTGCCAGCAGCCAAGGGACAGGCTTCCAAGAGACCCAGTACTTC
d_gene: TRBD2; abundance: few; v_gene: TRBV2; j_gene: TRBJ2-7; CDR3aa: CASILRLAGATGEQYF; CDR3nt: TGTGCCAGCATCCTTAGACTAGCGGGGGCCACTGGGGAGCAGTACTTC
d_gene: NA; abundance: NA; v_gene: TRBV24-1; j_gene: TRBJ1-6; CDR3aa: CATSEAGKNSPLHF; CDR3nt: TGTGCCACCAGTGAGGCGGGGAAGAATTCACCCCTCCACTTT
d_gene: NA; abundance: NA; v_gene: TRBV2; j_gene: TRBJ2-5; CDR3aa: CASSVQETQYF; CDR3nt: TGTGCCAGCAGTGTACAAGAGACCCAGTACTTC
d_gene: TRBD1; abundance: NA; v_gene: TRBV4-3; j_gene: TRBJ1-1; CDR3aa: CASSHPPGQGGKTEAFF; CDR3nt: TGCGCCAGCAGCCATCCCCCGGGACAGGGAGGTAAAACTGAAGCTTTCTTT
d_gene: TRBD1; abundance: NA; v_gene: TRBV11-2; j_gene: TRBJ1-1; CDR3aa: CASSWNTGGSMNTEAFF; CDR3nt: TGTGCCAGCAGCTGGAACACAGGGGGTTCGATGAACACTGAAGCTTTCTTT
d_gene: NA; abundance: few; v_gene: TRBV19; j_gene: TRBJ1-3; CDR3aa: CASARVGEVDTIYF; CDR3nt: TGTGCCAGTGCCCGCGTTGGGGAGGTGGACACCATATATTTT
d_gene: NA; abundance: NA; v_gene: TRBV6-5; j_gene: TRBJ2-2; CDR3aa: CASSYAGRSTGELFF; CDR3nt: TGTGCCAGCAGTTACGCGGGACGCAGCACCGGGGAGCTGTTTTTT
d_gene: TRBD1; abundance: NA; v_gene: TRBV7-8; j_gene: TRBJ1-2; CDR3aa: CASSSFRFPAGTGSYGYTF; CDR3nt: TGTGCCAGCAGCTCTTTTCGATTCCCCGCCGGGACAGGGTCCTATGGCTACACCTTC
d_gene: NA; abundance: few; v_gene: TRBV5-1; j_gene: TRBJ1-6; CDR3aa: CASSLLQAEYNSPLHF; CDR3nt: TGCGCCAGCAGCTTGTTACAGGCTGAATATAATTCACCCCTCCACTTT
d_gene: NA; abundance: NA; v_gene: TRBV16; j_gene: TRBJ1-6; CDR3aa: CASSPRQPTNSPLHF; CDR3nt: TGTGCCAGCAGCCCTCGACAGCCCACCAATTCACCCCTCCACTTT
d_gene: NA; abundance: NA; v_gene: TRBV4-3; j_gene: TRBJ2-5; CDR3aa: CASSQDGAGSVAQYF; CDR3nt: TGCGCCAGCAGCCAAGATGGGGCGGGGAGCGTGGCCCAGTACTTC
d_gene: TRBD1; abundance: few; v_gene: TRBV7-9; j_gene: TRBJ2-5; CDR3aa: CASSLAGTGYETQYF; CDR3nt: TGTGCCAGCAGCTTGGCCGGGACAGGGTATGAGACCCAGTACTTC
d_gene: TRBD1; abundance: NA; v_gene: TRBV3-1/TRBV3-2; j_gene: TRBJ1-5; CDR3aa: CASGRGTGDQPQHF; CDR3nt: TGTGCCAGCGGACGCGGGACAGGGGATCAGCCCCAGCATTTT
d_gene: TRBD1; abundance: NA; v_gene: TRBV5-4; j_gene: TRBJ2-3; CDR3aa: CARTARGTGPSADTQYF; CDR3nt: TGTGCCAGAACAGCGCGGGGGACAGGGCCTAGCGCAGATACGCAGTATTTT
d_gene: NA; abundance: NA; v_gene: TRBV11-3; j_gene: TRBJ2-2; CDR3aa: CASSRRDPGELFF; CDR3nt: TGTGCCAGCAGCCGCAGGGATCCCGGGGAGCTGTTTTTT
d_gene: TRBD2; abundance: once; v_gene: TRBV6-2/TRBV6-3; j_gene: TRBJ2-7; CDR3aa: CASSYVAGGVSYEQYF; CDR3nt: TGTGCCAGCAGTTACGTAGCGGGGGGCGTCTCCTACGAGCAGTACTTC
d_gene: NA; abundance: NA; v_gene: TRBV7-9; j_gene: TRBJ2-1; CDR3aa: CASSSPVGGGRYNEQFF; CDR3nt: TGTGCCAGCAGCTCCCCCGTCGGCGGGGGCCGCTACAATGAGCAGTTCTTC
d_gene: TRBD1; abundance: NA; v_gene: TRBV28; j_gene: TRBJ1-1; CDR3aa: CASSLRQGNTEAFF; CDR3nt: TGTGCCAGCAGTTTACGACAGGGAAACACTGAAGCTTTCTTT
d_gene: TRBD2; abundance: NA; v_gene: TRBV7-2; j_gene: TRBJ2-3; CDR3aa: CASSLRSGRLPTDTQYF; CDR3nt: TGTGCCAGCAGCTTACGTAGCGGGAGGCTACCGACAGATACGCAGTATTTT
d_gene: TRBD1; abundance: few; v_gene: TRBV10-3; j_gene: TRBJ1-6; CDR3aa: CATGTGQGDNSPLHF; CDR3nt: TGTGCCACCGGGACGGGACAGGGGGATAATTCACCCCTCCACTTT
d_gene: TRBD2; abundance: NA; v_gene: TRBV5-1; j_gene: TRBJ2-3; CDR3aa: CASSLAGGADTQYF; CDR3nt: TGCGCCAGCAGCTTAGCGGGAGGAGCAGATACGCAGTATTTT
d_gene: NA; abundance: once; v_gene: TRBV27; j_gene: TRBJ1-2; CDR3aa: CASSPGVGNGYTF; CDR3nt: TGTGCCAGCAGTCCAGGGGTTGGGAATGGCTACACCTTC
d_gene: NA; abundance: few; v_gene: TRBV5-1; j_gene: TRBJ1-3; CDR3aa: CASSFLGLSGNTIYF; CDR3nt: TGCGCCAGCAGCTTTCTCGGGTTATCGGGAAACACCATATATTTT
d_gene: TRBD1; abundance: NA; v_gene: TRBV29-1; j_gene: TRBJ1-2; CDR3aa: CSVEDRGVRDRSPSGWGYTF; CDR3nt: TGCAGCGTTGAAGATCGAGGAGTCCGGGACAGGAGTCCTTCGGGGTGGGGCTACACCTTC
d_gene: TRBD1; abundance: NA; v_gene: TRBV7-2; j_gene: TRBJ2-7; CDR3aa: CASSSGQGGEQYF; CDR3nt: TGTGCCAGCAGCTCCGGACAGGGGGGGGAGCAGTACTTC
d_gene: NA; abundance: NA; v_gene: TRBV21-1; j_gene: TRBJ2-5; CDR3aa: CASSAPGTGGETQYF; CDR3nt: TGTGCCAGCAGCGCCCCCGGGACAGGGGGGGAGACCCAGTACTTC
d_gene: TRBD1; abundance: few; v_gene: TRBV4-2; j_gene: TRBJ2-2; CDR3aa: CASSQDSRTGGSGELFF; CDR3nt: TGTGCCAGCAGCCAAGATTCCAGGACAGGGGGCAGCGGGGAGCTGTTTTTT
d_gene: NA; abundance: once; v_gene: TRBV11-2; j_gene: TRBJ2-1; CDR3aa: CASSLTPYGERHNEQFF; CDR3nt: TGTGCCAGCAGCTTAACCCCCTACGGGGAAAGGCACAATGAGCAGTTCTTC
d_gene: TRBD2; abundance: NA; v_gene: TRBV5-8; j_gene: TRBJ2-1; CDR3aa: CASSSGTTYTEAFF; CDR3nt: TGTGCCAGCAGCTCCGGGACTACGTATACCGAGGCGTTCTTC
d_gene: TRBD1; abundance: NA; v_gene: TRBV7-2; j_gene: TRBJ1-4; CDR3aa: CASSSATGQGVEKLFF; CDR3nt: TGTGCCAGCAGCTCCGCGACGGGACAGGGGGTTGAAAAACTGTTTTTT
d_gene: TRBD2; abundance: NA; v_gene: TRBV19; j_gene: TRBJ2-5; CDR3aa: CASSMAQTSGRETQYF; CDR3nt: TGTGCCAGTAGTATGGCGCAAACTAGCGGGAGAGAGACCCAGTACTTC
d_gene: TRBD1; abundance: NA; v_gene: TRBV27; j_gene: TRBJ1-6; CDR3aa: CASRLTGDSPLHF; CDR3nt: TGTGCCAGCAGACTCACAGGGGATTCACCCCTCCACTTT
d_gene: TRBD1; abundance: NA; v_gene: TRBV7-2; j_gene: TRBJ1-2; CDR3aa: CASSFSGGRGALANYGYTF; CDR3nt: TGTGCCAGCAGCTTTTCAGGGGGCAGGGGCGCTTTGGCTAACTATGGCTACACCTTC
d_gene: TRBD2; abundance: NA; v_gene: TRBV9; j_gene: TRBJ2-3; CDR3aa: CASSATYGLAGDTQYF; CDR3nt: TGTGCCAGCAGCGCTACGTACGGACTAGCGGGAGATACGCAGTATTTT
d_gene: TRBD2; abundance: once; v_gene: TRBV28; j_gene: TRBJ2-1; CDR3aa: CASSSSGVGGFEQFF; CDR3nt: TGTGCCAGCAGTTCTAGCGGGGTCGGTGGGTTTGAGCAGTTCTTC
d_gene: NA; abundance: NA; v_gene: TRBV9; j_gene: TRBJ2-3; CDR3aa: CASSSRGDTQYF; CDR3nt: TGTGCCAGCAGCTCGCGGGGCGACACGCAGTATTTT
d_gene: NA; abundance: NA; v_gene: TRBV28; j_gene: TRBJ2-1; CDR3aa: CASSTGGHSWNEQFF; CDR3nt: TGTGCCAGCAGTACAGGTGGACATTCTTGGAATGAGCAGTTCTTC